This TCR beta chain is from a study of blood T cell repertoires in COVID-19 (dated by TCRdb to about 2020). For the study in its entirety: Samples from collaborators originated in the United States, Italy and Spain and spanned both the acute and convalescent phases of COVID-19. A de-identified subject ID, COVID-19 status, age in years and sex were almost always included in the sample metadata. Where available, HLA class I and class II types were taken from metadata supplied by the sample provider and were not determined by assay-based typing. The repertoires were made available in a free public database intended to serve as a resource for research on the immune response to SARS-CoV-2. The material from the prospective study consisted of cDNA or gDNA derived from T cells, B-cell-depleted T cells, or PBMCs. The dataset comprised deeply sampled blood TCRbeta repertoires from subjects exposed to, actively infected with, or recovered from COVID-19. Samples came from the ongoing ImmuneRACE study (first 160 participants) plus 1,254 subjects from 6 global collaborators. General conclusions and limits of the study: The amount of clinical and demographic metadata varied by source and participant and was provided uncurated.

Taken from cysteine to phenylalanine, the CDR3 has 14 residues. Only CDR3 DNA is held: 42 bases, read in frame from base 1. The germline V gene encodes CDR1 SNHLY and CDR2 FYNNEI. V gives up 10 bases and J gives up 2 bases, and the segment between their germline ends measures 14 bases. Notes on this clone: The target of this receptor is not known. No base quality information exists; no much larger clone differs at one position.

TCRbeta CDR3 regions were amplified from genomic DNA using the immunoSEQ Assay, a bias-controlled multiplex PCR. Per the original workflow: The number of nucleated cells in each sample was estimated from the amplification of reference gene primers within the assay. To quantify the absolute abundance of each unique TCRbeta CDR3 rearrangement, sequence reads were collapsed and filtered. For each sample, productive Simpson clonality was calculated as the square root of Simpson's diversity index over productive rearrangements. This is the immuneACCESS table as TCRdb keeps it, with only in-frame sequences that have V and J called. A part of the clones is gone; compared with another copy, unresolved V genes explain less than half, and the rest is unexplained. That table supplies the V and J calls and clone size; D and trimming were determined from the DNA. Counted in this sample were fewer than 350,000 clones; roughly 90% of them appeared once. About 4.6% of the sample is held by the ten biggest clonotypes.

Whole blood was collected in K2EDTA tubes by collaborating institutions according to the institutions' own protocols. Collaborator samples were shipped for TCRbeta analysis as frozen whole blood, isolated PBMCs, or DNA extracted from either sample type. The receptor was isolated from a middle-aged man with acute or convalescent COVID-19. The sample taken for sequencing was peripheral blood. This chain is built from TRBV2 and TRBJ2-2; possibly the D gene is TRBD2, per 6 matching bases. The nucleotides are TGTGCCACCCCCCTCGGGGGAAACACCGGGGAGCTGTTTTTT. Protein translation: CATPLGGNTGELFF. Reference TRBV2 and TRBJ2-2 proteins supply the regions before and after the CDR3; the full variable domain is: EPEVTQTPSHQVTQMGQEVILRCVPISNHLYFYWYRQILGQKVEFLVSFYNNEISEKSEIFDDQFSVERPDGSNFTLKIRSTKLEDSAMYFCATPLGGNTGELFFGEGSRLTVL.